A single sample gave rise to the 5 T cell receptor beta chains below, sequenced in a study of T cell changes during pregnancy in multiple sclerosis. The repertoire was sequenced with immunoSEQ multiplex PCR; TCRdb's copy has only in-frame clones and lacks some. The data show approximately 100,000 clones, with roughly 92% seen just once and approximately 1.2% held by the top ten. Sample: peripheral blood, taken in the second trimester of pregnancy. The receptor set was obtained from a female donor with multiple sclerosis, enrolled in a pregnancy study.

The chain joins TRBV11-1 to TRBJ2-7, with 12 bases aligning to TRBD1. J lost 6 bases, V lost 5 bases, and 14 bases had no gene match. Germline CDR1 reads SGHAT; CDR2 reads FQDESV (reference sequence). This CDR3 has 17 residues. The DNA for the CDR3 is TGTGCCAGCAGCCCCGGGACAGGGGGCGTTGTGGCGTCCGAGCAGTACTTC. It encodes CASSPGTGGVVASEQYF.

In DNA form, the CDR3 reads TGCGCCAGCAGCTTGGAACCGGTTAGCGGGAGGAGGACAGATACGCAGTATTTT. Amino acids: CASSLEPVSGRRTDTQYF. V and J are TRBV5-1 and TRBJ2-3, with 10 bases lining up with TRBD2. The CDR3 runs to 18 residues. Losses at the gene ends were 0 bases for V and 3 bases for J; bases not matched to a gene: 10. The germline CDR1 and CDR2 sequences are SGHRS and YFSETQ. Full variable domain (missing parts from reference TRBV5-1 and TRBJ2-3): KAGVTQTPRYLIKTRGQQVTLSCSPISGHRSVSWYQQTPGQGLQFLFEYFSETQRNKGNFPGRFSGRQFSNSRSEMNVSTLELGDSALYLCASSLEPVSGRRTDTQYFGPGTRLTVL.

The chain joins TRBV4-1 to TRBJ1-2, with D possibly TRBD1 on 5 matching bases. This CDR3 contains 15 residues. The V end lost 4 bases, the J end lost 0 bases, and 12 bases lay between the germline ends. The V gene's germline CDR1 is MGHRA and CDR2 YSYEKL. The CDR3 sequence is CASSPLEGPNYGYTF. Written as DNA, the CDR3 is TGCGCCAGCAGCCCCTTGGAGGGACCTAACTATGGCTACACCTTC.

This clone was recorded only once. J is TRBJ1-1 and V is TRBV14, with unresolved D. This CDR3 is 15 amino acids long. The V end was cut by 4 bases, the J end by 5 bases, with 17 bases between. Germline CDR1 and CDR2: SGHDN and FVKESK. The CDR3 reads CASSPSGRRWTEAFF. The CDR3 DNA reads TGTGCCAGCAGCCCCAGCGGGAGACGGTGGACTGAAGCTTTCTTT.

The chain combines TRBV6-5 with TRBJ1-4; D perhaps matches TRBD1 (6 bases). CDR3 length equals 15 residues. CDR1 is MNHEY, CDR2 SVGAGI, per germline. Trimming shortened V by 4 bases and J by 1 base, and 10 bases separated the two germline ends. The CDR3 nucleotides are TGTGCCAGCAGTTCCCGACAGGAAACTAATGAAAAACTGTTTTTT. This encodes CASSSRQETNEKLFF.